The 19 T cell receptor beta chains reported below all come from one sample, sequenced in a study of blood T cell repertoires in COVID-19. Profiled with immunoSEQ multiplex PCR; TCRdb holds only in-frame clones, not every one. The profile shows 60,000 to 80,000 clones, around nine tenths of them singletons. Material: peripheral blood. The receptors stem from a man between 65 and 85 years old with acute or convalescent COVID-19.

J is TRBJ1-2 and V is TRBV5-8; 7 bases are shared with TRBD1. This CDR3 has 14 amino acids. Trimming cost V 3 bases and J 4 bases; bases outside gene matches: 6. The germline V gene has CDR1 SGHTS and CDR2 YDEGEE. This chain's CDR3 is CASSWGQLSYGYTF. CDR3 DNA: TGTGCCAGCAGCTGGGGACAGCTGAGCTATGGCTACACCTTC.

The DNA of the CDR3 is TGTGCCTGGGACGGGAGCTCTGGAAACACCATATATTTT. Protein: CAWDGSSGNTIYF. The V and J genes are TRBV30 and TRBJ1-3; D is uncertain. Germline V gene sequence: CDR1 GTSNPN, CDR2 SVGIG (reference sequence). There are 13 residues in the CDR3. Trimming removed 5 bases at V and 0 bases at J, with 8 bases between.

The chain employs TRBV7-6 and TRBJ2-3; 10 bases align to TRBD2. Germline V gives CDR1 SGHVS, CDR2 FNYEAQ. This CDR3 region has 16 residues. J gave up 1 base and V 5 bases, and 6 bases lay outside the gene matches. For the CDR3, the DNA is TGTGCCAGCAGCGCTATCGGACTAGCGGGCACAGATACGCAGTATTTT. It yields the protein CASSAIGLAGTDTQYF.

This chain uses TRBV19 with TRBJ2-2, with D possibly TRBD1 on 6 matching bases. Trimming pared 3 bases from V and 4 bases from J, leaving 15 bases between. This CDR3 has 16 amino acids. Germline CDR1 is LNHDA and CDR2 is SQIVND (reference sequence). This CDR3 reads CASSIYREGTTGELFF. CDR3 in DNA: TGTGCCAGTAGTATTTACAGGGAAGGGACCACCGGGGAGCTGTTTTTT. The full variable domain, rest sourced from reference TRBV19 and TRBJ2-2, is DGGITQSPKYLFRKEGQNVTLSCEQNLNHDAMYWYRQDPGQGLRLIYYSQIVNDFQKGDIAEGYSVSREKKESFPLTVTSAQKNPTAFYLCASSIYREGTTGELFFGEGSRLTVL.

CDR3 residues: CASSGGATDTQYF. CDR3 bases: TGTGCCAGCAGCGGGGGGGCCACAGATACGCAGTATTTT. The V and J genes are TRBV2 and TRBJ2-3, with TRBD2 matching 8 bases. This CDR3 contains 13 residues. Germline CDR1 SNHLY, CDR2 FYNNEI. V dropped 6 bases and J dropped 2; count of bases not matched to a gene: 1. Full variable domain (outside the CDR3, taken from reference TRBV2 and TRBJ2-3): EPEVTQTPSHQVTQMGQEVILRCVPISNHLYFYWYRQILGQKVEFLVSFYNNEISEKSEIFDDQFSVERPDGSNFTLKIRSTKLEDSAMYFCASSGGATDTQYFGPGTRLTVL.

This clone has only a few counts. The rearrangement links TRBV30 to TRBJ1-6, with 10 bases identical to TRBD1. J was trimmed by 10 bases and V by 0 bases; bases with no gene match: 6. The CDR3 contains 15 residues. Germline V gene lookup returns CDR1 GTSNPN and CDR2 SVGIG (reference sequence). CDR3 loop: CAWSVRDRGGSPLHF. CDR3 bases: TGTGCCTGGAGTGTAAGGGACAGGGGTGGATCACCCCTCCACTTT.

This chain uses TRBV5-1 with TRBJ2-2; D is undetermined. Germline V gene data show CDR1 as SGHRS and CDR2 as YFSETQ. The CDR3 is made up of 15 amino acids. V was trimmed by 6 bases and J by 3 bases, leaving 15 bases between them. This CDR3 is CASTPRSRDTGELFF. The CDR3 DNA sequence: TGCGCCAGCACCCCGAGATCTCGAGACACCGGGGAGCTGTTTTTT.

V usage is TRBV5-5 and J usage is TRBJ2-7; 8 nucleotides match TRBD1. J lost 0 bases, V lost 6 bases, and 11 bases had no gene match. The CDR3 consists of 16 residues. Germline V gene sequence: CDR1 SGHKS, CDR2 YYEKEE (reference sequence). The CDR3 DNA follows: TGTGCCAGCACCCTTAATCCGGGACAGGTCTCCTACGAGCAGTACTTC. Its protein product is CASTLNPGQVSYEQYF.

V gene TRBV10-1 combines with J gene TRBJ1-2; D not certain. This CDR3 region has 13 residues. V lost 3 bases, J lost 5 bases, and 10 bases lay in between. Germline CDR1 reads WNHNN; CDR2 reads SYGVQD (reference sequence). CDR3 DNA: TGCGCCAGCAGTGAAGGCGGCAGATATGGCTACACCTTC. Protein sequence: CASSEGGRYGYTF.

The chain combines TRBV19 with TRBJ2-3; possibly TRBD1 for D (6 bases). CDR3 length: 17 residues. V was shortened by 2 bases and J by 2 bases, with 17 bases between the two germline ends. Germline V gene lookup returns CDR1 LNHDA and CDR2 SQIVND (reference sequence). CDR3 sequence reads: CASSIPQGLDLTDTQYF. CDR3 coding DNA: TGTGCCAGTAGTATACCCCAGGGGCTAGACCTCACAGATACGCAGTATTTT.

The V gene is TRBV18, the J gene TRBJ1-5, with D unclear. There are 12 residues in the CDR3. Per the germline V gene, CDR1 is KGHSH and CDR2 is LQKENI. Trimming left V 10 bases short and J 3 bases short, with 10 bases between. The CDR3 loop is CATHGLNQPQHF. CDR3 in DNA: TGTGCCACCCACGGTCTCAATCAGCCCCAGCATTTT.

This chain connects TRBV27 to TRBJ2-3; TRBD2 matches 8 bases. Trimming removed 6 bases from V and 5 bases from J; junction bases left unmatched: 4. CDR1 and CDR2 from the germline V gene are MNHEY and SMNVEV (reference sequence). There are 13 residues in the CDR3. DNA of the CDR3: TGTGCCAGCAGAACTAGCGGTCGAGATACGCAGTATTTT. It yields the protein CASRTSGRDTQYF.

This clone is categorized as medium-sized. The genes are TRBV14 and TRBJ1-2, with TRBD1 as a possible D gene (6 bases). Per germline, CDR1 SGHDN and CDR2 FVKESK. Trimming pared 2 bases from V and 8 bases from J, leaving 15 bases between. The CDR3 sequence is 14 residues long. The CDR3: CASSQTPGQTGYTF. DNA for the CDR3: TGTGCCAGCAGCCAAACCCCAGGACAGACGGGCTACACCTTC.

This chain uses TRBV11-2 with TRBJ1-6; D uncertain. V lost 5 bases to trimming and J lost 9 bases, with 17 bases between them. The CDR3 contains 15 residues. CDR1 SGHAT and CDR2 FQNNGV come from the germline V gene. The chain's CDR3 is CASSPRQASASPLHF. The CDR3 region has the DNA TGTGCCAGCAGCCCCAGGCAGGCCTCTGCTTCACCCCTCCACTTT.

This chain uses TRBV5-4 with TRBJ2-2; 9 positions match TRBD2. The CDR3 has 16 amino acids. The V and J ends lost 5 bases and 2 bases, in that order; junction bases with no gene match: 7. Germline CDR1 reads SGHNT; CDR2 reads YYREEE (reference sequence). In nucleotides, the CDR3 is TGTGCCAGCAGGAAGAGCGGGAGGAGCAACACCGGGGAGCTGTTTTTT. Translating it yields CASRKSGRSNTGELFF.

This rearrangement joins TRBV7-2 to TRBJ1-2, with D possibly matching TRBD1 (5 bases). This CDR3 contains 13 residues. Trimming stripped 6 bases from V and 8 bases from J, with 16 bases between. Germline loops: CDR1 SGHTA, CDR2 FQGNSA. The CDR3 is CASSLGGVRGYTF. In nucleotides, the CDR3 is TGTGCCAGCAGTCTGGGGGGTGTCCGGGGCTACACCTTC.

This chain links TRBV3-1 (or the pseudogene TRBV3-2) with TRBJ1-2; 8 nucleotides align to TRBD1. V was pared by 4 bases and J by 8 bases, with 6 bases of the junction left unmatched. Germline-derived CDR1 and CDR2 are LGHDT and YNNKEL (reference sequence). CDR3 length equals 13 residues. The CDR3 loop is CASSLLTGAGYTF. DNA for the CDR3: TGTGCCAGCAGCCTGCTGACAGGGGCCGGCTACACCTTC.

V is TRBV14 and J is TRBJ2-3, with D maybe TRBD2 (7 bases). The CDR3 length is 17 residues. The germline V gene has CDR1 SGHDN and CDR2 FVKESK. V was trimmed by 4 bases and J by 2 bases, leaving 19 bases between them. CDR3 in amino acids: CASSPWTGGGSTDTQYF. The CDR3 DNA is TGTGCCAGCAGCCCTTGGACGGGGGGCGGTTCCACAGATACGCAGTATTTT. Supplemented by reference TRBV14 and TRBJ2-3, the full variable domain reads EAGVTQFPSHSVIEKGQTVTLRCDPISGHDNLYWYRRVMGKEIKFLLHFVKESKQDESGMPNNRFLAERTGGTYSTLKVQPAELEDSGVYFCASSPWTGGGSTDTQYFGPGTRLTVL.

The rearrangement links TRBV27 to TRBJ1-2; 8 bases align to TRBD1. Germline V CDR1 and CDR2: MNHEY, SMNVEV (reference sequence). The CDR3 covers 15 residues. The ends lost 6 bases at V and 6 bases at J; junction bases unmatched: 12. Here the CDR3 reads CASRRIGTGLNGYTF. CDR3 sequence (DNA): TGTGCCAGCAGGCGAATAGGGACAGGCCTGAATGGCTACACCTTC.